The present TCR beta chain was sequenced within a study of T cell responses to AZD1222 COVID-19 vaccine. Findings and caveats of the study: Vaccine-associated CD4 TCRs ranged over spike, dominating at 160-218 and 743-854. Among AZD1222 vaccinees, only six were seropositive at baseline. Females outnumbered males among donors, who were mostly white British; clonal diversity was possibly underestimated.

Only in-frame clones appear in the TCRdb table, and some are missing; sequencing was by immunoSEQ multiplex PCR. The sample lists approximately 150,000 clones, 75% to 95% seen once, with about 7.5% in the top ten. Details on this clone: The antigen remains unidentified.

This clonotype was obtained from an adult who received the MenACWY meningococcal vaccine as a control. The starting material was peripheral blood, obtained 28 days after the second dose of the MenACWY control vaccine.

The CDR3 spells CASSLWDRVVDNGYTF. The CDR3 coding sequence is TGTGCCAGCAGCTTGTGGGACAGGGTGGTTGATAATGGCTACACCTTC. V is TRBV5-6 and J is TRBJ1-2; 9 bases line up with TRBD1. The CDR3 loop spans 16 amino acids. Unmatched junction bases numbered 10, after V lost 1 base and J lost 6 bases. In germline, CDR1 is SGHDT, CDR2 YYEEEE.